These T cell receptor beta chains were read from a single sample in a study of IL-17A CD8 T cells in psoriatic arthritis synovium. Measured with immunoSEQ multiplex PCR; TCRdb has only the in-frame clones, and not every one. The sample includes under 1,500 clones, about two thirds seen only once; the top ten take approximately 15%. The sequencing input was IL-17A+ (IFN-gamma+/-) memory CD8+ T cells from synovial fluid. Source of these receptors: a human donor with psoriatic arthritis. Both conserved end residues are part of each CDR3. Fields, in order: J gene, D gene, clone size, V gene, CDR3 protein, CDR3 DNA. A D gene is named only where the DNA matches it firmly. Clone size is given for some rows only: seen once, a few or many times, or a class if the clone is expanded.

j_gene: TRBJ1-2; d_gene: NA; abundance: NA; v_gene: TRBV5-8; CDR3aa: CASSSRHLKNGYTF; CDR3nt: TGTGCCAGCAGCTCAAGACACTTAAAGAATGGCTACACCTTC
j_gene: TRBJ2-1; d_gene: NA; abundance: NA; v_gene: TRBV28; CDR3aa: CATRPAGMGNEQFF; CDR3nt: TGTGCCACCAGGCCCGCGGGGATGGGGAATGAGCAGTTCTTC
j_gene: TRBJ2-3; d_gene: NA; abundance: NA; v_gene: TRBV5-4; CDR3aa: CASSPSSITDTQYF; CDR3nt: TGTGCCAGCAGTCCTTCATCCATCACGGATACGCAGTATTTT
j_gene: TRBJ2-6; d_gene: NA; abundance: NA; v_gene: TRBV1; CDR3aa: CTSRDSAQSRANVLTF; CDR3nt: TGCACCAGCAGGGACAGTGCACAAAGTCGGGCCAACGTCCTGACTTTC
j_gene: TRBJ1-2; d_gene: NA; abundance: NA; v_gene: TRBV4-2; CDR3aa: CASSQEGPGTGYGYTF; CDR3nt: TGTGCCAGCAGCCAAGAAGGGCCGGGCACGGGCTATGGCTACACCTTC
j_gene: TRBJ2-7; d_gene: TRBD2; abundance: NA; v_gene: TRBV4-3; CDR3aa: CASSQLAGAYEQYF; CDR3nt: TGCGCCAGCAGCCAACTAGCGGGGGCCTACGAGCAGTACTTC
j_gene: TRBJ2-3; d_gene: NA; abundance: NA; v_gene: TRBV7-8; CDR3aa: CASRIRDLPTDTQYF; CDR3nt: TGTGCCAGCAGGATCCGGGACCTTCCCACAGATACGCAGTATTTT
j_gene: TRBJ1-1; d_gene: NA; abundance: NA; v_gene: TRBV19; CDR3aa: CASSIGGPRTEAFF; CDR3nt: TGTGCCAGTAGTATAGGGGGCCCGAGAACTGAAGCTTTCTTT
j_gene: TRBJ2-7; d_gene: TRBD1; abundance: NA; v_gene: TRBV7-9; CDR3aa: CASSLALLGQGVTYEQYF; CDR3nt: TGTGCCAGCAGCTTAGCCCTATTAGGACAGGGGGTAACCTACGAGCAGTACTTC
j_gene: TRBJ1-1; d_gene: NA; abundance: NA; v_gene: TRBV5-6; CDR3aa: CASSPGRGLMNTEAFF; CDR3nt: TGTGCCAGCAGCCCGGGACGGGGATTGATGAACACTGAAGCTTTCTTT
j_gene: TRBJ2-2; d_gene: TRBD2; abundance: few; v_gene: TRBV9; CDR3aa: CASSVALADPSTGELFF; CDR3nt: TGTGCCAGCAGCGTAGCACTAGCGGACCCGAGCACCGGGGAGCTGTTTTTT
j_gene: TRBJ2-5; d_gene: NA; abundance: NA; v_gene: TRBV2; CDR3aa: CASSVVGGQETQYF; CDR3nt: TGTGCCAGCAGTGTGGTAGGGGGGCAAGAGACCCAGTACTTC
j_gene: TRBJ2-6; d_gene: NA; abundance: few; v_gene: TRBV15; CDR3aa: CATSDGSGANVLTF; CDR3nt: TGTGCCACCAGCGACGGCTCTGGGGCCAACGTCCTGACTTTC
j_gene: TRBJ2-7; d_gene: NA; abundance: NA; v_gene: TRBV27; CDR3aa: CASSLGAGLSYEQYF; CDR3nt: TGTGCCAGCAGTTTGGGGGCGGGGCTGTCCTACGAGCAGTACTTC
j_gene: TRBJ2-3; d_gene: TRBD1; abundance: NA; v_gene: TRBV15; CDR3aa: CATRWGQGETDTQYF; CDR3nt: TGTGCCACCAGGTGGGGACAGGGGGAGACAGATACGCAGTATTTT
j_gene: TRBJ2-1; d_gene: TRBD2; abundance: NA; v_gene: TRBV2; CDR3aa: CASRPSGGRDEQFF; CDR3nt: TGTGCCAGCAGACCTAGCGGGGGGAGGGATGAGCAGTTCTTC
j_gene: TRBJ1-1; d_gene: TRBD1; abundance: NA; v_gene: TRBV5-4; CDR3aa: CATRAQGYTEAFF; CDR3nt: TGTGCCACCCGAGCACAGGGGTACACTGAAGCTTTCTTT
j_gene: TRBJ2-7; d_gene: NA; abundance: NA; v_gene: TRBV4-1; CDR3aa: CASSQLDRGGPQTYEQYF; CDR3nt: TGCGCCAGCAGCCAACTCGATCGTGGGGGTCCCCAAACCTACGAGCAGTACTTC
j_gene: TRBJ1-1; d_gene: NA; abundance: NA; v_gene: TRBV6-6; CDR3aa: CASSYPGRSEAFF; CDR3nt: TGTGCCAGCAGTTACCCCGGGAGATCTGAAGCTTTCTTT
j_gene: TRBJ1-3; d_gene: NA; abundance: NA; v_gene: TRBV13; CDR3aa: CASSPWGPGTGNTIYF; CDR3nt: TGTGCCAGCAGCCCCTGGGGGCCGGGGACTGGAAACACCATATATTTT
j_gene: TRBJ1-1; d_gene: TRBD1; abundance: NA; v_gene: TRBV9; CDR3aa: CASAGTGSASTEAFF; CDR3nt: TGTGCCTCAGCCGGGACAGGGTCGGCGAGCACTGAAGCTTTCTTT
j_gene: TRBJ1-2; d_gene: TRBD1; abundance: NA; v_gene: TRBV11-2; CDR3aa: CASSLAGTGLYGYTF; CDR3nt: TGTGCCAGCAGCTTAGCCGGGACAGGGCTCTATGGCTACACCTTC
j_gene: TRBJ1-6; d_gene: NA; abundance: NA; v_gene: TRBV5-6; CDR3aa: CASSFPSSYNSPLHF; CDR3nt: TGTGCCAGCAGCTTCCCCAGCTCCTATAATTCACCCCTCCACTTT
j_gene: TRBJ1-6; d_gene: NA; abundance: NA; v_gene: TRBV30; CDR3aa: CAWSVSPDHSSPLHF; CDR3nt: TGTGCCTGGAGTGTATCCCCCGATCACAGTTCACCCCTCCACTTT
j_gene: TRBJ1-2; d_gene: TRBD1; abundance: NA; v_gene: TRBV9; CDR3aa: CASSERGPGYGYTF; CDR3nt: TGTGCCAGCAGCGAAAGGGGGCCCGGCTATGGCTACACCTTC
j_gene: TRBJ2-1; d_gene: NA; abundance: NA; v_gene: TRBV4-2; CDR3aa: CASSQTSFDEQFF; CDR3nt: TGTGCCAGCAGCCAAACTAGTTTCGATGAGCAGTTCTTC
j_gene: TRBJ2-7; d_gene: NA; abundance: NA; v_gene: TRBV4-1; CDR3aa: CASSQVPGGEQYF; CDR3nt: TGCGCCAGCAGCCAAGTACCTGGTGGCGAGCAGTACTTC
j_gene: TRBJ1-1; d_gene: TRBD1; abundance: NA; v_gene: TRBV5-1; CDR3aa: CASSFGQGALSLDTEAFF; CDR3nt: TGCGCCAGCAGCTTCGGGCAGGGGGCATTATCTTTAGACACTGAAGCTTTCTTT
j_gene: TRBJ2-1; d_gene: NA; abundance: NA; v_gene: TRBV27; CDR3aa: CASKLRAGYNEQFF; CDR3nt: TGTGCCAGCAAGCTAAGGGCGGGGTACAATGAGCAGTTCTTC
j_gene: TRBJ2-7; d_gene: NA; abundance: NA; v_gene: TRBV2; CDR3aa: CASNNDAGYEQYF; CDR3nt: TGTGCCAGCAATAATGACGCGGGCTACGAGCAGTACTTC
j_gene: TRBJ2-7; d_gene: NA; abundance: few; v_gene: TRBV6-5; CDR3aa: CASSYLGGRGYEQYF; CDR3nt: TGTGCCAGCAGTTACTTGGGGGGGCGCGGATACGAGCAGTACTTC
j_gene: TRBJ1-2; d_gene: TRBD1; abundance: NA; v_gene: TRBV6-1; CDR3aa: CASGPTQGAYGYTF; CDR3nt: TGTGCCAGCGGACCGACGCAGGGGGCCTATGGCTACACCTTC
j_gene: TRBJ1-2; d_gene: NA; abundance: once; v_gene: TRBV6-5; CDR3aa: CASSPRAGVNYGYTF; CDR3nt: TGTGCCAGCAGTCCTCGGGCAGGGGTTAACTATGGCTACACCTTC
j_gene: TRBJ2-5; d_gene: NA; abundance: NA; v_gene: TRBV6-1; CDR3aa: CASIGDQETQYF; CDR3nt: TGTGCCAGTATCGGAGACCAAGAGACCCAGTACTTC
j_gene: TRBJ1-1; d_gene: NA; abundance: NA; v_gene: TRBV2; CDR3aa: CASNPQGPAATEAFF; CDR3nt: TGTGCCAGCAATCCCCAGGGGCCGGCGGCCACTGAAGCTTTCTTT
j_gene: TRBJ2-1; d_gene: NA; abundance: NA; v_gene: TRBV2; CDR3aa: CASSDFRGNEQFF; CDR3nt: TGTGCCAGCAGTGATTTCCGGGGGAATGAGCAGTTCTTC
j_gene: TRBJ2-3; d_gene: TRBD1; abundance: once; v_gene: TRBV11-2; CDR3aa: CASSLGQGDTDTQYF; CDR3nt: TGTGCCAGCAGCTTAGGGCAGGGGGACACAGATACGCAGTATTTT
j_gene: TRBJ2-1; d_gene: NA; abundance: NA; v_gene: TRBV5-4; CDR3aa: CASSLGPAYYNEQFF; CDR3nt: TGTGCCAGCAGCTTGGGGCCAGCTTATTACAATGAGCAGTTCTTC
j_gene: TRBJ2-7; d_gene: NA; abundance: NA; v_gene: TRBV4-1; CDR3aa: CASSQEVGDNSYEQYF; CDR3nt: TGCGCCAGCAGCCAAGAAGTAGGGGACAACTCCTACGAGCAGTACTTC
j_gene: TRBJ1-5; d_gene: TRBD1; abundance: few; v_gene: TRBV9; CDR3aa: CASSRGTGLGNQPQHF; CDR3nt: TGTGCCAGCAGCCGAGGGACAGGGTTGGGCAATCAGCCCCAGCATTTT
j_gene: TRBJ1-5; d_gene: NA; abundance: few; v_gene: TRBV21-1; CDR3aa: CASTQRLDQPQHF; CDR3nt: TGTGCCAGCACCCAGCGTTTGGATCAGCCCCAGCATTTT
j_gene: TRBJ1-6; d_gene: NA; abundance: NA; v_gene: TRBV10-3; CDR3aa: CAISGDGAPLHF; CDR3nt: TGTGCCATCAGTGGGGACGGAGCACCCCTCCACTTT
j_gene: TRBJ2-2; d_gene: TRBD1; abundance: NA; v_gene: TRBV13; CDR3aa: CASSSMDRFGELFF; CDR3nt: TGTGCCAGCAGCTCAATGGACAGGTTCGGGGAGCTGTTTTTT
j_gene: TRBJ2-7; d_gene: TRBD2; abundance: NA; v_gene: TRBV7-9; CDR3aa: CASSEGPGRAYEQYF; CDR3nt: TGTGCCAGCAGCGAGGGACCGGGGAGGGCCTACGAGCAGTACTTC
j_gene: TRBJ1-2; d_gene: NA; abundance: NA; v_gene: TRBV7-9; CDR3aa: CASSLVGDYGYTF; CDR3nt: TGTGCCAGCAGCTTAGTCGGTGACTATGGCTACACCTTC
j_gene: TRBJ1-2; d_gene: TRBD1; abundance: NA; v_gene: TRBV29-1; CDR3aa: CSARGTGVLVNGYTF; CDR3nt: TGCAGCGCCCGCGGGACAGGGGTTTTGGTCAATGGCTACACCTTC
j_gene: TRBJ1-5; d_gene: NA; abundance: once; v_gene: TRBV6-5; CDR3aa: CASGGGMNQPQHF; CDR3nt: TGTGCCAGCGGGGGAGGAATGAATCAGCCCCAGCATTTT
j_gene: TRBJ2-5; d_gene: NA; abundance: NA; v_gene: TRBV21-1; CDR3aa: CASSKVTASGQETQYF; CDR3nt: TGTGCCAGCAGCAAAGTCACTGCCAGTGGGCAAGAGACCCAGTACTTC
j_gene: TRBJ2-7; d_gene: TRBD2; abundance: once; v_gene: TRBV30; CDR3aa: CAWRSRVPSGAPYEQYF; CDR3nt: TGTGCCTGGAGATCCCGCGTACCTAGCGGGGCCCCCTACGAGCAGTACTTC
j_gene: TRBJ2-4; d_gene: NA; abundance: NA; v_gene: TRBV25-1; CDR3aa: CASSEDYPWNIQYF; CDR3nt: TGTGCCAGCAGTGAAGATTATCCGTGGAACATTCAGTACTTC
j_gene: TRBJ1-1; d_gene: NA; abundance: NA; v_gene: TRBV7-3; CDR3aa: CASSDGGAEAFF; CDR3nt: TGTGCCAGCAGCGACGGCGGTGCTGAAGCCTTCTTT
j_gene: TRBJ1-2; d_gene: TRBD1; abundance: NA; v_gene: TRBV29-1; CDR3aa: CSVHRGESYGYTF; CDR3nt: TGCAGCGTTCACAGGGGGGAGAGCTATGGCTACACCTTC
j_gene: TRBJ1-2; d_gene: NA; abundance: NA; v_gene: TRBV6-6; CDR3aa: CASSYSPGGTYGYTF; CDR3nt: TGTGCCAGCAGTTACTCCCCCGGGGGAACCTATGGCTACACCTTC
j_gene: TRBJ2-1; d_gene: TRBD2; abundance: once; v_gene: TRBV27; CDR3aa: CASIRGGGEQFF; CDR3nt: TGTGCCAGCATCCGGGGGGGAGGGGAGCAGTTCTTC
j_gene: TRBJ1-1; d_gene: NA; abundance: large; v_gene: TRBV6-4; CDR3aa: CASSDSWMTEAFF; CDR3nt: TGTGCCAGCAGTGACTCGTGGATGACTGAAGCTTTCTTT